This T cell receptor (beta chain) derives from a study of cytomegalovirus exposure and HLA in healthy donors. Broader study findings: In the analysis, some V segments, TRBV6-2 and TRBV6-3 included, were excluded as indistinguishable.

Use of 60 Vbeta and 13 Jbeta primers characterized the PCR. Data came from immunoSEQ multiplex PCR; TCRdb stores just in-frame clones and leaves some out. This table has just over 150,000 clones, around 84% appearing once. On this clone: Its antigen is not identified.

The germline V gene encodes CDR1 MGHDK and CDR2 SYGVNS. V was shortened by 6 bases and J by 0 bases, with 15 bases between the two germline ends. The CDR3 contains 16 residues. The TCR was taken from a woman aged 18-29 years in good health and CMV-seronegative. The sequenced material came from PBMCs. The J gene is TRBJ2-1, the V gene TRBV25-1, with D possibly TRBD2 on 5 matching bases. In DNA, the CDR3 is TGTGCCAGCAGCCCTGAGGGTTTGAGCTCCTACAATGAGCAGTTCTTC. Its protein is CASSPEGLSSYNEQFF.